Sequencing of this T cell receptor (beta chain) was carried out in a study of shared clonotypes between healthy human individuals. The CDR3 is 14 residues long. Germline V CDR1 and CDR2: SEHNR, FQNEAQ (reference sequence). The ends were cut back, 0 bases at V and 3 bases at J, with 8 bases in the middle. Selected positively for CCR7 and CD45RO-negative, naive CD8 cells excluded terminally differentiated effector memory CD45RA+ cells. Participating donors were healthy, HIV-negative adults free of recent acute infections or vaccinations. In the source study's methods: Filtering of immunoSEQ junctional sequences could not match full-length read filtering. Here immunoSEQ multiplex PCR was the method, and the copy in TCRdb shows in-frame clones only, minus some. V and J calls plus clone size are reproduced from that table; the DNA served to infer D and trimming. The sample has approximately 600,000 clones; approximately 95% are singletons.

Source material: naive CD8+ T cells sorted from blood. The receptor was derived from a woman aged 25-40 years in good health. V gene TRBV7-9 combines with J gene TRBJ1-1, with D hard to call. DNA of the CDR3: TGTGCCAGCAGCTTAGCGGAGAGTCACACTGAAGCTTTCTTT. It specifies CASSLAESHTEAFF.